The clone carrying this TCR beta chain was seen just once. Trimming took 8 bases from V and 4 from J, leaving 11 bases between them. Germline lookup yields CDR1 MNHEY and CDR2 SVGAGI. The CDR3 consists of 13 residues. This entry is derived from a study of blood T cell repertoires in COVID-19. Only in-frame clones appear in the TCRdb table, and some are missing; sequencing was by immunoSEQ multiplex PCR. The sample includes tens of thousands of clones, approximately 72% of them seen just once. The sequenced sample was peripheral blood. The chain uses TRBV6-5 and TRBJ2-2, with D possibly matching TRBD2 (6 bases). The clonotype was recovered from a woman aged 70-85 years with COVID-19, enrolled during active disease. CDR3 amino acids: CASGGIPTGELFF. The DNA for the CDR3 is TGTGCCAGCGGGGGGATACCCACCGGGGAGCTGTTTTTT.